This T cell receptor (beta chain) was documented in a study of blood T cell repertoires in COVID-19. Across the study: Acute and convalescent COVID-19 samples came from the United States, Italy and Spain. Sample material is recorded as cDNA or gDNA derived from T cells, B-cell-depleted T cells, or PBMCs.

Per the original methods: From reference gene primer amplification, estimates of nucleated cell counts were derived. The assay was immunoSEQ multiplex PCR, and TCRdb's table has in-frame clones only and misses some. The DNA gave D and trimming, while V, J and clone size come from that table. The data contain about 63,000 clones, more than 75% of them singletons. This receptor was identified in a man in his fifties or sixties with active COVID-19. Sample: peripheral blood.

CDR3 protein: CASNSRQGFTGELFF. CDR3 in DNA: TGTGCCAGTAACTCGCGACAGGGATTCACCGGGGAGCTGTTTTTT. This chain links TRBV19 with TRBJ2-2; 7 nucleotides align to TRBD1. The CDR3 consists of 15 residues. The V and J ends lost 7 bases and 4 bases, in that order; junction bases with no gene match: 9. Germline CDR1 is LNHDA and CDR2 is SQIVND (reference sequence).